Listed below are T cell receptor beta chains from one sample, sequenced in a study of blood T cell repertoires in COVID-19. Profiled with immunoSEQ multiplex PCR; TCRdb holds only in-frame clones, not every one. The sample has 100,000 to 150,000 clones; around nine tenths are singletons. Specimen: peripheral blood. Receptor source: a woman older than 75 with acute or convalescent COVID-19. The CDR3 runs from the conserved cysteine through the conserved F or W. The D gene is left open where the match is weak. Only some rows state a clone size, as once, few, many or a class for expanded clones.

v_call	cdr3_length	clone_size	j_call	d_call	cdr3_aa	cdr3_nt
TRBV14	23	NA	TRBJ2-1	TRBD2	CASSQAFETVASGRNHPYNEQFF	TGTGCCAGCAGCCAAGCCTTTGAAACAGTCGCTAGCGGGAGGAATCATCCCTACAATGAGCAGTTCTTC
TRBV5-1	12	once	TRBJ1-2	NA	CASSLAGGGYTF	TGCGCCAGCAGCTTGGCAGGAGGGGGCTACACCTTC
TRBV6-5	15	NA	TRBJ1-2	TRBD1	CASTYRDRGSYGYTF	TGTGCCAGCACCTACCGGGACAGGGGTAGCTATGGCTACACCTTC
TRBV7-9	13	NA	TRBJ1-3	NA	CASSLAEGNTIYF	TGTGCCAGCAGCTTAGCCGAGGGAAACACCATATATTTT
TRBV27	11	few	TRBJ1-6	TRBD1	CASSKQGDLHF	TGTGCCAGCAGTAAACAGGGGGACCTCCACTTT
TRBV4-1	13	NA	TRBJ1-1	NA	CASSLYINTEAFF	TGCGCCAGCAGCCTTTACATAAACACTGAAGCTTTCTTT
TRBV6-5	15	NA	TRBJ1-1	NA	CASSYSHRAHTEAFF	TGTGCCAGCAGTTACTCGCACAGGGCCCACACTGAAGCTTTCTTT
TRBV5-1	14	NA	TRBJ2-1	NA	CAIPDGRDYNEQFF	TGCGCCATCCCAGACGGGAGAGACTACAATGAGCAGTTCTTC
TRBV16	14	NA	TRBJ2-3	NA	CASSQSASADTQYF	TGTGCCAGCAGCCAATCGGCTAGCGCAGATACGCAGTATTTT
TRBV4-2	16	NA	TRBJ2-5	TRBD2	CASSQPKVAGVETQYF	TGTGCCAGCAGCCAACCAAAAGTAGCGGGAGTTGAGACCCAGTACTTC
TRBV5-1	15	once	TRBJ1-2	NA	CASSLADSSNYGYTF	TGCGCCAGCAGCTTGGCCGACAGTTCTAACTATGGCTACACCTTC
TRBV7-9	14	NA	TRBJ2-2	NA	CASSQDRPTRELFF	TGTGCCAGCAGCCAGGACAGACCTACTAGGGAGCTGTTTTTT
TRBV18	11	NA	TRBJ2-2	NA	CATRGNGELFF	TGTGCCACCCGAGGTAACGGGGAGCTGTTTTTT
TRBV19	17	once	TRBJ1-5	TRBD1	CASSPGGLVQGYQPQHF	TGTGCCAGTAGTCCAGGAGGATTGGTACAGGGGTATCAGCCCCAGCATTTT
TRBV9	17	NA	TRBJ2-1	NA	CASSFSGVGTTNNEQFF	TGTGCCAGCAGCTTCTCAGGGGTAGGAACTACTAACAATGAGCAGTTCTTC
TRBV7-8	15	few	TRBJ2-1	TRBD2	CASSLVASGVHEQFF	TGTGCCAGCAGCTTAGTTGCTAGCGGGGTGCATGAGCAGTTCTTC
TRBV3-1/TRBV3-2	15	NA	TRBJ2-2	NA	CASSPRHSDTGELFF	TGTGCCAGCAGCCCCAGACATTCCGACACCGGGGAGCTGTTTTTT
TRBV19	13	NA	TRBJ1-1	TRBD1	CASSKGTGFEAFF	TGTGCCAGTAGTAAAGGGACAGGGTTTGAAGCTTTCTTT
TRBV12-5	15	NA	TRBJ2-1	NA	CASGLLRQYYNEQFF	TGTGCTAGTGGTTTGTTGCGACAGTACTACAATGAGCAGTTCTTC
TRBV7-2	15	NA	TRBJ1-2	TRBD1	CASGVTGGAGYGYTF	TGTGCCAGCGGAGTGACAGGGGGCGCTGGCTATGGCTACACCTTC
TRBV19	15	NA	TRBJ1-5	TRBD1	CASSRGQGKVQPQHF	TGTGCCAGTAGTAGAGGACAGGGGAAAGTTCAGCCCCAGCATTTT
TRBV7-3	15	NA	TRBJ1-6	NA	CASSLSGSRGEPLHF	TGTGCCAGCAGCTTAAGTGGATCCAGGGGAGAACCCCTCCACTTT
TRBV29-1	13	NA	TRBJ1-5	TRBD1	CSVGTGQNQPQHF	TGCAGCGTGGGGACAGGGCAAAATCAGCCCCAGCATTTT
TRBV6-1	15	NA	TRBJ2-7	TRBD2	CASSELGGGPYEQYF	TGTGCCAGCAGTGAACTAGGCGGGGGACCCTACGAGCAGTACTTC
TRBV10-3	13	once	TRBJ2-7	TRBD2	CAITTSGSHEQYF	TGTGCCATCACAACTAGCGGGAGCCACGAGCAGTACTTC
TRBV6-5	13	few	TRBJ2-7	TRBD1	CASSYRQGYEQYF	TGTGCCAGCAGTTACCGACAGGGCTACGAGCAGTACTTC
TRBV5-1	15	once	TRBJ1-4	TRBD1	CASSFTGQGYEKLFF	TGCGCCAGCAGCTTTACCGGACAGGGATATGAAAAACTGTTTTTT
TRBV11-2	15	NA	TRBJ2-1	TRBD2	CASSLSLAGGNEQFF	TGTGCCAGCAGCTTATCACTAGCGGGAGGCAATGAGCAGTTCTTC
TRBV19	13	NA	TRBJ1-2	TRBD1	CASSIGDRGSYTF	TGTGCCAGTAGTATAGGCGACAGGGGGAGCTACACCTTC
TRBV9	17	NA	TRBJ1-1	TRBD1	CASSTQAGQGMNTEAFF	TGTGCCAGCAGCACTCAAGCGGGACAGGGTATGAACACTGAAGCTTTCTTT
TRBV9	16	NA	TRBJ2-1	TRBD2	CASSDTSGRATYEQFF	TGTGCCAGCAGCGACACTAGCGGGAGGGCCACATATGAGCAGTTCTTC
TRBV19	11	few	TRBJ1-2	NA	CATRGGGGYTF	TGTGCCACCCGCGGGGGGGGTGGCTACACCTTC
TRBV5-4	18	NA	TRBJ2-5	TRBD1	CASSPRDRGRMGQETQYF	TGTGCCAGCAGCCCCCGGGACAGGGGTAGGATGGGGCAAGAGACCCAGTACTTC
TRBV9	15	NA	TRBJ2-5	TRBD2	CASSVGVSGTETQYF	TGTGCCAGCAGCGTAGGTGTTAGCGGGACGGAGACCCAGTACTTC
TRBV29-1	14	NA	TRBJ1-2	NA	CSVIPPDTGYGYTF	TGCAGCGTGATACCTCCGGACACCGGCTATGGCTACACCTTC
TRBV6-2/TRBV6-3	13	NA	TRBJ1-2	NA	CASSQTETYGYTF	TGTGCCAGCAGTCAGACAGAGACCTATGGCTACACCTTC
TRBV10-3	14	NA	TRBJ2-5	NA	CAISESTGRETQYF	TGTGCCATCAGTGAGTCAACGGGGAGAGAGACCCAGTACTTC
TRBV9	14	NA	TRBJ1-4	TRBD1	CASSAGQYNEKLFF	TGTGCCAGCAGCGCGGGACAGTATAATGAAAAACTGTTTTTT
TRBV15	16	NA	TRBJ2-1	NA	CATSRDRLRGDYEQFF	TGTGCCACCAGCAGAGATCGGTTGAGAGGGGACTATGAGCAGTTCTTC
TRBV7-2	19	NA	TRBJ2-7	TRBD2	CASSLAGLAGGGSSYEQYF	TGTGCCAGCAGCTTAGCTGGGCTAGCGGGGGGGGGATCATCCTACGAGCAGTACTTC
TRBV6-5	13	NA	TRBJ2-1	NA	CATKKSGFKEQFF	TGTGCCACGAAAAAGTCAGGGTTTAAGGAGCAGTTCTTC
TRBV5-3	14	NA	TRBJ2-7	TRBD2	CARSLRGGRYEQYF	TGTGCCAGAAGCTTGCGGGGGGGCCGCTACGAGCAGTACTTC
TRBV6-5	14	NA	TRBJ2-7	TRBD1	CASSTDRDHYEQYF	TGTGCCAGCAGTACGGACAGGGACCACTACGAGCAGTACTTC
TRBV19	14	NA	TRBJ2-2	NA	CASMGDIYTGELFF	TGTGCCAGTATGGGGGACATTTACACCGGGGAGCTGTTTTTT
TRBV9	14	NA	TRBJ2-7	TRBD1	CASSVGQGAYEQYF	TGTGCCAGCAGCGTGGGACAGGGGGCGTACGAGCAGTACTTC
TRBV10-2	14	NA	TRBJ1-2	NA	CASSESGGGSGYTF	TGCGCCAGCAGTGAGTCTGGCGGGGGCTCTGGCTACACCTTC
TRBV7-8	16	NA	TRBJ2-2	NA	CASTARTGSIFGELFF	TGTGCCAGCACCGCACGGACCGGGAGTATCTTCGGGGAGCTGTTTTTT
TRBV10-2	14	few	TRBJ2-2	NA	CASSDQGNTGELFF	TGCGCCAGCAGTGACCAGGGGAACACCGGGGAGCTGTTTTTT